These T cell receptor beta chains were read from a single sample in a study of cytomegalovirus exposure and HLA in healthy donors. Data came from immunoSEQ multiplex PCR; TCRdb stores just in-frame clones and leaves some out. The table includes some 200,000 clones, over 65% detected once. Sequencing was carried out using PBMCs. All receptors derive from a man between 18 and 35 years old in good health and CMV-seronegative. The CDR3 runs from the conserved cysteine through the conserved F or W. Each record gives: clone size, D gene, J gene, V gene, CDR3 protein, CDR3 DNA. D genes are given only for firm matches. The size of a clone is reported for some rows only, either as once, few or many, or as a class for expanded clones.

once TRBD2 TRBJ2-7 TRBV4-1 CASSQGWVAGGSSSYEQYF TGCGCCAGCAGCCAAGGATGGGTAGCGGGAGGGTCGAGCTCCTACGAGCAGTACTTC
NA TRBD1 TRBJ2-1 TRBV10-3 CAISDPRTGPNEQFF TGTGCCATCAGTGATCCTCGGACAGGGCCCAATGAGCAGTTCTTC
NA NA TRBJ2-5 TRBV2 CASSEELVTQYF TGTGCCAGCAGTGAGGAGTTGGTGACCCAGTACTTC
NA NA TRBJ1-2 TRBV7-3 CASSYTGTVYGYTF TGTGCCAGCAGTTATACAGGGACGGTCTATGGCTACACCTTC
NA NA TRBJ1-2 TRBV18 CASSPTGIDYGYTF TGTGCCAGCTCACCAACAGGGATTGACTATGGCTACACCTTC
NA TRBD2 TRBJ2-1 TRBV27 CASSLGLAGGEQFF TGTGCCAGCAGTTTAGGGCTAGCGGGAGGTGAGCAGTTCTTC
NA NA TRBJ2-3 TRBV30 CAWSSQETDTQYF TGTGCCTGGAGCTCACAGGAGACAGATACGCAGTATTTT
NA NA TRBJ2-1 TRBV14 CASSQVVHEQFF TGTGCCAGCAGCCAAGTAGTCCATGAGCAGTTCTTC
NA NA TRBJ1-4 TRBV7-6 CASSLVVRGATNEKLFF TGTGCCAGCAGCTTAGTGGTCAGGGGCGCAACTAATGAAAAACTGTTTTTT
NA TRBD1 TRBJ2-7 TRBV2 CASSPRTGTYEQYF TGTGCCAGCAGTCCCCGGACAGGAACCTACGAGCAGTACTTC
NA TRBD1 TRBJ2-7 TRBV2 CASHRGSISYEQYF TGTGCCAGCCACAGGGGGTCAATCTCCTACGAGCAGTACTTC
NA NA TRBJ2-7 TRBV7-9 CASSLTQAGEQYF TGTGCCAGCAGCTTAACGCAGGCCGGCGAGCAGTACTTC
NA NA TRBJ2-4 TRBV28 CASSLWAPDKNIQYF TGTGCCAGCAGTTTATGGGCACCAGACAAAAACATTCAGTACTTC
NA TRBD2 TRBJ2-5 TRBV9 CASSPGGTSVETQYF TGTGCCAGCAGCCCGGGGGGGACTAGCGTCGAGACCCAGTACTTC
NA NA TRBJ2-1 TRBV27 CASGHMSSYNEQFF TGTGCCAGCGGACACATGAGCTCCTACAATGAGCAGTTCTTC
once TRBD1 TRBJ2-1 TRBV15 CATSRRTGAYYNEQFF TGTGCCACCAGCAGAAGGACAGGGGCCTACTACAATGAGCAGTTCTTC
NA TRBD1 TRBJ2-3 TRBV4-2 CASSQGTGTDTQYF TGTGCCAGCAGCCAGGGGACAGGGACGGATACGCAGTATTTT
NA TRBD1 TRBJ1-2 TRBV19 CASTRTGGRGSYGYTF TGTGCCAGTACCCGGACAGGGGGCAGGGGCAGCTATGGCTACACCTTC
few TRBD2 TRBJ2-2 TRBV10-1 CASSEVWEGKLFF TGCGCCAGCAGTGAGGTGTGGGAGGGGAAACTGTTTTTT
NA NA TRBJ2-1 TRBV7-6 CASSPRTDSEQFF TGTGCCAGCAGCCCCCGAACCGACAGTGAGCAGTTCTTC
once NA TRBJ2-6 TRBV6-5 CASSPVPGANVLTF TGTGCCAGCAGCCCAGTTCCTGGGGCCAACGTCCTGACTTTC
NA TRBD1 TRBJ2-7 TRBV6-5 CASSPTGGQSYEQYF TGTGCCAGCAGCCCGACAGGGGGGCAATCCTACGAGCAGTACTTC
NA NA TRBJ2-7 TRBV2 CASRPWRDAYEQYF TGTGCCAGCAGGCCTTGGCGGGACGCATACGAGCAGTACTTC
NA NA TRBJ1-1 TRBV29-1 CSVRGRGTEAFF TGCAGCGTTAGGGGCAGGGGCACTGAAGCTTTCTTT
NA NA TRBJ2-1 TRBV2 CASSERQYNEQFF TGTGCCAGCAGTGAACGACAGTACAATGAGCAGTTCTTC
NA NA TRBJ2-3 TRBV28 CASIKGDQSTDTQYF TGTGCCAGCATCAAGGGGGATCAGAGCACAGATACGCAGTATTTT
few TRBD2 TRBJ2-3 TRBV5-1 CASSTRLAGGADTQYF TGCGCCAGCAGCACTCGACTAGCGGGAGGCGCAGATACGCAGTATTTT
few NA TRBJ1-4 TRBV6-1 CASSATGRLIEKLFF TGTGCCAGCAGCGCCACGGGGAGGCTAATTGAAAAACTGTTTTTT
NA NA TRBJ2-3 TRBV9 CASSEGADTQYF TGTGCCAGCAGCGAGGGAGCGGATACGCAGTATTTT
NA TRBD1 TRBJ1-5 TRBV6-1 CASSSPGQGNQPQHF TGTGCCAGCAGTTCCCCGGGACAGGGGAATCAGCCCCAGCATTTT
NA NA TRBJ1-1 TRBV7-3 CASSFGGDTEAFF TGTGCCAGCAGCTTCGGGGGGGACACTGAAGCTTTCTTT
NA NA TRBJ2-3 TRBV6-4 CASSPGGGDTQYF TGTGCCAGCAGCCCCGGGGGAGGAGATACGCAGTATTTT
NA TRBD1 TRBJ2-7 TRBV6-1 CASRRGQGVYEQYF TGTGCCAGCAGACGGGGACAGGGGGTCTACGAGCAGTACTTC
NA TRBD2 TRBJ2-1 TRBV19 CASSIGGRGYYNEQFF TGTGCCAGTAGTATAGGCGGGAGAGGCTACTACAATGAGCAGTTCTTC
NA TRBD2 TRBJ2-7 TRBV6-5 CASSSGTSGRYEQYF TGTGCCAGCAGTTCCGGGACTAGCGGTAGATACGAGCAGTACTTC
NA TRBD2 TRBJ2-3 TRBV12-5 CASGRGTSGDTDTQYF TGTGCTAGTGGTAGGGGGACTAGCGGAGACACAGATACGCAGTATTTT
NA NA TRBJ2-7 TRBV13 CASSQYTYEQYF TGTGCCAGCAGCCAATACACCTACGAGCAGTACTTC
NA TRBD2 TRBJ2-3 TRBV15 CATSIRTSGVTDTQYF TGTGCCACCAGCATTAGGACTAGCGGGGTCACAGATACGCAGTATTTT
few TRBD1 TRBJ2-6 TRBV19 CASSTRTGMPGANVLTF TGTGCCAGTAGTACTCGGACAGGGATGCCCGGGGCCAACGTCCTGACTTTC
NA TRBD2 TRBJ2-1 TRBV9 CASSGGSGNSYNEQFF TGTGCCAGCAGCGGGGGTAGCGGGAACTCCTACAATGAGCAGTTCTTC
NA NA TRBJ1-2 TRBV21-1 CASSVDRPANYGYTF TGTGCCAGCAGCGTGGACAGACCTGCTAACTATGGCTACACCTTC